Below are 6 T cell receptor beta chains sequenced from a single sample in a study of T cells in Graves' hyperthyroidism and ophthalmopathy. RNA transcripts served as the template for amplifying TCR beta CDR3 regions. Researchers ran a first-round RT-PCR on the TCR CDR3 using the HTBI primer set. TCRdb ran MiXCR on the multiplex PCR reads and lists one entry per CDR3 protein. Among around 350,000 distinct CDR3 sequences listed, around 13% were seen once. Sample: blood. The receptors come from a woman aged 18-29 years with Graves' hyperthyroidism.

This clonotype was detected ten times or more. This chain connects TRBV5-1 to TRBJ2-7; TRBD1 matches 10 bases. The CDR3 is made up of 14 amino acids. Unmatched junction bases numbered 5, after V lost 3 bases and J lost 5 bases. CDR1 is SGHRS and CDR2 is YFSETQ in the germline V gene. The CDR3 sequence is CASSSWDRGNEQYF. The CDR3 nucleotides read TGCGCCAGCAGCTCGTGGGACAGGGGCAACGAGCAGTACTTC.

This clonotype has more than one count but fewer than ten. J is TRBJ2-5 and V is TRBV4-2; D possibly corresponds to TRBD2 (5 bases). V lost 8 bases, J lost 4 bases, and 17 bases lay in between. Germline CDR1 LGHNA, CDR2 YNFKEQ. The CDR3 spans 14 residues. As DNA, the CDR3 is TGTGCCAGCTCCCGACGGGGTGAGGGAGAGACCCAGTACTTC. This encodes CASSRRGEGETQYF.

This clonotype came up many times. The chain is built from TRBV10-3 and TRBJ1-1; maybe TRBD1 (5 bases). Germline CDR1 is ENHRY and CDR2 is SYGVKD. V was shortened by 6 bases and J by 3 bases, with 5 bases between the two germline ends. This CDR3 comprises 11 residues. The CDR3 loop reads CAIRGDTEAFF. For the CDR3, the DNA is TGTGCCATCAGGGGGGACACTGAAGCTTTCTTT.

This clonotype was seen many times. The chain combines TRBV20-1 with TRBJ2-5, with D possibly being TRBD2 (7 bases). CDR3 size: 21 residues. Germline V CDR1 and CDR2: DFQATT, SNEGSKA (reference sequence). The ends were cut back, 4 bases at V and 0 bases at J, with 33 bases in the middle. CDR3 in amino acids: CSATVAAGAPDHKGYQETQYF. CDR3 DNA sequence: TGCAGTGCTACAGTAGCGGCGGGGGCCCCTGACCATAAGGGGTACCAAGAGACCCAGTACTTC.

Ten or more counts support this clonotype. This chain links TRBV7-2 with TRBJ2-7; D ambiguous. The V and J ends lost 4 bases and 2 bases respectively, with 6 bases between them. The CDR3 has 12 amino acids. CDR1 SGHTA and CDR2 FQGNSA come from the germline V gene. The CDR3 sequence is CASSYFPYEQYF. Here the CDR3 DNA reads TGTGCCAGCAGCTACTTCCCCTACGAGCAGTACTTC. Supplemented by reference TRBV7-2 and TRBJ2-7, the full variable domain reads GAGVSQSPSNKVTEKGKDVELRCDPISGHTALYWYRQSLGQGLEFLIYFQGNSAPDKSGLPSDRFSAERTGGSVSTLTIQRTQQEDSAVYLCASSYFPYEQYFGPGTRLTVT.

For the CDR3, the DNA is TGCGCCAGCAGCCCCTCGGAAGGGGCGGGCTATGGCTACACCTTC. It encodes CASSPSEGAGYGYTF. The chain is built from TRBV5-1 and TRBJ1-2; a possible D gene is TRBD1 (5 bases). CDR1 is SGHRS and CDR2 is YFSETQ in the germline V gene. This CDR3 spans 15 amino acids. Between the trimmed V and J ends, which lost 4 bases and 4 bases, there was a span of 17 bases. The entire variable domain, with the rest obtained from reference TRBV5-1 and TRBJ1-2, is as follows: KAGVTQTPRYLIKTRGQQVTLSCSPISGHRSVSWYQQTPGQGLQFLFEYFSETQRNKGNFPGRFSGRQFSNSRSEMNVSTLELGDSALYLCASSPSEGAGYGYTFGSGTRLTVV.